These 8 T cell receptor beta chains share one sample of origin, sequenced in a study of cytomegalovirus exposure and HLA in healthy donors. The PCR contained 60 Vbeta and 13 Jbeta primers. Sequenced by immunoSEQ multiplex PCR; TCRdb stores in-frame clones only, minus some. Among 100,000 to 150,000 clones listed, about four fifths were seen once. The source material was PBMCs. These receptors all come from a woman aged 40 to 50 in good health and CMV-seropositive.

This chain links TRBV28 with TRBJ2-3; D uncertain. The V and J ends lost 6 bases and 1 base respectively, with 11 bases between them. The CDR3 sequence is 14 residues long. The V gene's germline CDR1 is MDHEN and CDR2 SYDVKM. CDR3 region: CASSPVQGTDTQYF. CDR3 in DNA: TGTGCCAGCAGCCCGGTGCAGGGCACAGATACGCAGTATTTT.

This CDR3 is CASSRTGEDEQYF. In nucleotides, the CDR3 is TGTGCCAGCAGCCGTACAGGGGAGGACGAGCAGTACTTC. The chain links TRBV7-8 to TRBJ2-7; D may be TRBD1 (7 bases). The length of the CDR3 is 13 residues. The V gene's germline CDR1 is SGHVS and CDR2 FQNEAQ. V lost 5 bases, J lost 5 bases, and 13 bases lay in between.

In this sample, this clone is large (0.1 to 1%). In DNA, the CDR3 is TGCGCCAGCACGGTACAGGAGAACACTGAAGCTTTCTTT. Protein: CASTVQENTEAFF. This sequence joins TRBV5-1 and TRBJ1-1; D is perhaps TRBD1 (5 bases). V was pared by 6 bases and J by 1 base, with 10 bases between. The CDR3 runs to 13 residues. Per germline, CDR1 SGHRS and CDR2 YFSETQ.

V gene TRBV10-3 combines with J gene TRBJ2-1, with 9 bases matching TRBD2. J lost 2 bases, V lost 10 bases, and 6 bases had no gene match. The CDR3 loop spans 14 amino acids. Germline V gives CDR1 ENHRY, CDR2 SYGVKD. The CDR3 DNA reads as TGTGCCACCTCTAGCGGGACCACCTACAATGAGCAGTTCTTC. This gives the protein CATSSGTTYNEQFF.

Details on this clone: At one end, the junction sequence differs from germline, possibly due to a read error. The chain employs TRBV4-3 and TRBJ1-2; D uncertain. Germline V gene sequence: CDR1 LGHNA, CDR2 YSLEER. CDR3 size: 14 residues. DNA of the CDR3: TGCGCCAGCAGCCTATCCGGGAAAAACTCTGGCTACACCTTC. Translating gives CASSLSGKNSGYTF.

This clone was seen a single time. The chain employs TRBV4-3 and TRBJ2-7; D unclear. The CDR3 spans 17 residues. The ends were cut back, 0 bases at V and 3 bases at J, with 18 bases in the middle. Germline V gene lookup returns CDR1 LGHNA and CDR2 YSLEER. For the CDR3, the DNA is TGCGCCAGCAGCCAAGAGGGTGGGCGTGGCCGTTTCTACGAGCAGTACTTC. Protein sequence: CASSQEGGRGRFYEQYF.

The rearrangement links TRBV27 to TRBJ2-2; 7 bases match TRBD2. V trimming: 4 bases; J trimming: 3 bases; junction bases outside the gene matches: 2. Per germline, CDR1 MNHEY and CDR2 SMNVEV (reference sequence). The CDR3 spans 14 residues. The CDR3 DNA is TGTGCCAGCAGTTGGGGGGGATACACCGGGGAGCTGTTTTTT. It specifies CASSWGGYTGELFF.

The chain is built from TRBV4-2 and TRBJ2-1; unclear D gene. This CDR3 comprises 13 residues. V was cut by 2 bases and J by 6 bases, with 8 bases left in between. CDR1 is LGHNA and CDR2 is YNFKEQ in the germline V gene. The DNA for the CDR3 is TGTGCCAGCAGCCAAAATACTCTCAATGAGCAGTTCTTC. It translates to CASSQNTLNEQFF.